The next 14 T cell receptor beta chains were all read from a single sample in a study of shared clonotypes between healthy human individuals. CD8 cells classed as naive were CD45RO-negative and positively selected for CCR7, excluding terminally differentiated effector memory CD45RA+ cells. Produced via immunoSEQ multiplex PCR; TCRdb's table is partial and in-frame only. This table holds approximately 1.9 million clones, just over 90% found once. The material sequenced was naive CD8+ T cells from PBMCs. The receptor set was obtained from a man between 18 and 35 years old in good health. Some clones in this sample may be carry-over from other donors' samples.

The CDR3 DNA sequence: TGTGCCAGCAGCTTATGGCTGGGGAGTCTCAATGAGCAGTTCTTC. It specifies CASSLWLGSLNEQFF. The chain joins TRBV7-2 to TRBJ2-1; tentative D call: TRBD2 (5 bases). The CDR3 has 15 residues. V was clipped by 2 bases and J by 6 bases, with 14 bases between them. Germline V gives CDR1 SGHTA, CDR2 FQGNSA.

The J gene is TRBJ1-4, the V gene TRBV9; 8 bases are a match to TRBD1. The V segment lost 3 bases and the J segment 5 bases; nucleotides outside the gene matches: 6. The CDR3 runs 15 residues. CDR1 is SGDLS and CDR2 is YYNGEE in the germline V gene. The CDR3 region has the DNA TGTGCCAGCAGCGCACCGACAGGGGTAAATGAAAAACTGTTTTTT. Translating it yields CASSAPTGVNEKLFF.

This clone was seen a single time. The V call is TRBV6-1, the J call TRBJ1-5; 9 nucleotides agree with TRBD1. CDR3 size: 15 residues. The trim removed 3 bases at V and 7 bases at J, leaving 7 bases unmatched. Germline V lookup: CDR1 MNHNS, CDR2 SASEGT. CDR3 bases: TGTGCCAGCAGTGAGGGGACAGGGCTCGTACAGCCCCAGCATTTT. Protein: CASSEGTGLVQPQHF.

This chain uses TRBV18 with TRBJ2-3; tentatively, D is TRBD1 or TRBD2 (5 bases each). V shed 5 bases and J shed 6 bases, with 18 bases lying between them. Per the germline V gene, CDR1 is KGHSH and CDR2 is LQKENI. CDR3 length equals 15 residues. In DNA form, the CDR3 reads TGTGCCAGCTCATCCCGGGACGGAAAAAATGATACGCAGTATTTT. This sequence encodes CASSSRDGKNDTQYF.

The chain couples TRBV7-8 to TRBJ2-7; 7 bases map to TRBD1. V lost 3 bases, J lost 4 bases, and 3 bases stayed unmatched. The CDR3 sequence is 13 residues long. Germline V gives CDR1 SGHVS, CDR2 FQNEAQ. The CDR3 DNA is TGTGCCAGCAGCTTTAGACAGGGTTACGAGCAGTACTTC. Protein: CASSFRQGYEQYF.

A note on this clone: The sample contains more than one DNA sequence encoding this CDR3. CDR3 DNA: TGTGCCAGCAGCTTGGGTGGGGCACTCTACGAGCAGTACTTC. This sequence encodes CASSLGGALYEQYF. V usage is TRBV5-4 and J usage is TRBJ2-7; possible D gene TRBD1, 5 bases. V lost 0 bases, J lost 3 bases, and 10 bases lay in between. Germline loops: CDR1 SGHNT, CDR2 YYREEE (reference sequence). The CDR3 covers 14 residues.

The chain combines TRBV9 with TRBJ2-1; D possibly corresponds to TRBD1 (6 bases). Trimming removed 8 bases at V and 5 bases at J, with 11 bases between. The CDR3 runs 12 residues. Looked up from germline, CDR1 is SGDLS and CDR2 is YYNGEE. In DNA form, the CDR3 reads TGTGCCAGTGGACAGAATGACAATGAGCAGTTCTTC. Amino acid sequence: CASGQNDNEQFF.

The V and J genes are TRBV9 and TRBJ2-3; 7 bases line up with TRBD2. The CDR3 runs 15 residues. Germline values: CDR1 SGDLS, CDR2 YYNGEE. V dropped 3 bases and J dropped 2; count of bases not matched to a gene: 6. CDR3 loop: CASSASLAVTDTQYF. CDR3 bases: TGTGCCAGCAGCGCCTCTCTAGCGGTCACAGATACGCAGTATTTT.

In its sample, this clone was seen once. The chain recombines TRBV5-6 with TRBJ2-1, with TRBD2 matching over 11 bases. The CDR3 totals 15 residues. Germline lookup yields CDR1 SGHDT and CDR2 YYEEEE. After removal of 3 bases from V and 5 bases from J, the junction contained 4 bases not matched to a gene. This chain's CDR3 is CASSSATSGDNEQFF. Here the CDR3 DNA reads TGTGCCAGCAGCTCGGCGACTAGCGGGGACAATGAGCAGTTCTTC.

Of note for this clone: This same CDR3 is encoded by further DNA sequences in the sample. The gene calls are TRBV27 and TRBJ2-1, with TRBD2 identical over 8 bases. Per the germline V gene, CDR1 is MNHEY and CDR2 is SMNVEV (reference sequence). The CDR3 has 15 residues. With 4 bases clipped from V and 2 bases from J, the junction kept 4 bases outside the gene matches. This CDR3 is CASSSGLVPYNEQFF. In DNA form, the CDR3 reads TGTGCCAGCAGTTCGGGACTAGTTCCCTACAATGAGCAGTTCTTC.

The chain couples TRBV19 to TRBJ1-4; TRBD1 is a possible D gene (5 bases). In germline, CDR1 is LNHDA, CDR2 SQIVND (reference sequence). The CDR3 runs to 13 residues. V was trimmed by 8 bases and J by 5 bases, leaving 12 bases between them. CDR3 sequence: CASAGRENEKLFF. The CDR3 DNA follows: TGTGCCAGTGCGGGACGGGAGAATGAAAAACTGTTTTTT.

The chain links TRBV28 to TRBJ2-5, with 9 bases aligning to TRBD2. Germline lookup yields CDR1 MDHEN and CDR2 SYDVKM. V trimming: 8 bases; J trimming: 5 bases; junction bases outside the gene matches: 6. This CDR3 comprises 13 residues. The DNA for the CDR3 is TGTGCCAGCGGGAGGCGGGAGGGGGAGACCCAGTACTTC. It codes for CASGRREGETQYF.

The gene calls are TRBV27 and TRBJ2-2, with no clear D. V was trimmed by 6 bases and J by 4 bases, leaving 9 bases between them. CDR3 size: 13 residues. In germline, CDR1 is MNHEY, CDR2 SMNVEV (reference sequence). CDR3 region: CASSQTSTGELFF. The CDR3 nucleotides are TGTGCCAGCAGCCAAACAAGCACCGGGGAGCTGTTTTTT.

The rearrangement joins TRBV27 to TRBJ1-5; the D is unclear. Germline CDR1 and CDR2: MNHEY and SMNVEV (reference sequence). The V and J ends lost 4 bases and 6 bases respectively, with 13 bases between them. The CDR3 is made up of 14 amino acids. Here the CDR3 reads CASSSPWSGQPQHF. The CDR3 DNA reads TGTGCCAGCAGTTCCCCCTGGTCGGGTCAGCCCCAGCATTTT.